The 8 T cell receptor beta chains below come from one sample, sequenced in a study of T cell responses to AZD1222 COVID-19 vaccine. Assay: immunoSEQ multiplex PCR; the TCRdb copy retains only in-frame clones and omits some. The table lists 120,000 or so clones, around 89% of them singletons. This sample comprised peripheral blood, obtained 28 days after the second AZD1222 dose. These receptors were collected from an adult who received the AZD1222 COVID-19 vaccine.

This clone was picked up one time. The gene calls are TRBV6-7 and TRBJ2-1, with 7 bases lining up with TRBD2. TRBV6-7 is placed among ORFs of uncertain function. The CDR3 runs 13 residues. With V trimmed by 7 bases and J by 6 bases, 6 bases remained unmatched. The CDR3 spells CASILLAFNEQFF. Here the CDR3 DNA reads TGTGCCAGCATCTTACTAGCGTTCAATGAGCAGTTCTTC.

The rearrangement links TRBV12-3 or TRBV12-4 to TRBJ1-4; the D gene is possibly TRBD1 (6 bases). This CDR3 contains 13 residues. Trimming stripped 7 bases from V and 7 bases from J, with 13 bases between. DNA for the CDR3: TGTGCCAGCACCCTGGACAGACGTGAAAAACTGTTTTTT. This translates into CASTLDRREKLFF.

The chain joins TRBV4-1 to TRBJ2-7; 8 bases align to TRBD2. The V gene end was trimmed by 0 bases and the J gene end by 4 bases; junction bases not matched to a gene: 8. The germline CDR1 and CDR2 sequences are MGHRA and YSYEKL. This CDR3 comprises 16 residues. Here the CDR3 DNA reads TGCGCCAGCAGCCAAGACGAACGGGGGGGCAGATACGAGCAGTACTTC. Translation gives CASSQDERGGRYEQYF.

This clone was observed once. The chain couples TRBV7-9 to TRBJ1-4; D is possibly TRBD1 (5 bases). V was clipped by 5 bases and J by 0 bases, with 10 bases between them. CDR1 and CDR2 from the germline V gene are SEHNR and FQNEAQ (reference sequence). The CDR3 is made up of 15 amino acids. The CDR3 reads CASSHDSATNEKLFF. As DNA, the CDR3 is TGTGCCAGCAGCCACGACAGTGCAACTAATGAAAAACTGTTTTTT.

The CDR3 nucleotides read TGCAGCCCGGGGACTCCGCGGAAGAAGGACACTGAAGCTTTCTTT. Translating gives CSPGTPRKKDTEAFF. The rearrangement links TRBV29-1 to TRBJ1-1; TRBD1 is a possible D gene (5 bases). Trimming took 8 bases from V and 3 from J, leaving 22 bases between them. Germline assignment: CDR1 SQVTM and CDR2 ANQGSEA. The CDR3 length is 15 residues.

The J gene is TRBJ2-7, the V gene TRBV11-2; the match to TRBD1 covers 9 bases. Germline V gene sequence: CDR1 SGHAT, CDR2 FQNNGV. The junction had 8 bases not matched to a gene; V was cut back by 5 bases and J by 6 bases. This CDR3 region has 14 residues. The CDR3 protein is CASSRGTGMVEQYF. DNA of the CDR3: TGTGCCAGCAGCCGTGGGACAGGGATGGTCGAGCAGTACTTC. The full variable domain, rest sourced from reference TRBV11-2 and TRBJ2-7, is EAGVAQSPRYKIIEKRQSVAFWCNPISGHATLYWYQQILGQGPKLLIQFQNNGVVDDSQLPKDRFSAERLKGVDSTLKIQPAKLEDSAVYLCASSRGTGMVEQYFGPGTRLTVT.

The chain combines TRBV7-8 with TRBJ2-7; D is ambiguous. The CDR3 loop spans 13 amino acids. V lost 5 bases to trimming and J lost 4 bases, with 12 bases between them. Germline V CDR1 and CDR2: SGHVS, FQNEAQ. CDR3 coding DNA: TGTGCCAGCAGCAGCGTCCTGAGGTACGAGCAGTACTTC. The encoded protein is CASSSVLRYEQYF.

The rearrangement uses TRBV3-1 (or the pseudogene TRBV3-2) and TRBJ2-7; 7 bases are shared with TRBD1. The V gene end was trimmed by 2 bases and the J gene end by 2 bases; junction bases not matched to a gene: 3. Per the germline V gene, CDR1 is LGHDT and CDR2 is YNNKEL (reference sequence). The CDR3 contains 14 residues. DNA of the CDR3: TGTGCCAGCAGCCAACGTGGACAGGCCTACGAGCAGTACTTC. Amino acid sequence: CASSQRGQAYEQYF.